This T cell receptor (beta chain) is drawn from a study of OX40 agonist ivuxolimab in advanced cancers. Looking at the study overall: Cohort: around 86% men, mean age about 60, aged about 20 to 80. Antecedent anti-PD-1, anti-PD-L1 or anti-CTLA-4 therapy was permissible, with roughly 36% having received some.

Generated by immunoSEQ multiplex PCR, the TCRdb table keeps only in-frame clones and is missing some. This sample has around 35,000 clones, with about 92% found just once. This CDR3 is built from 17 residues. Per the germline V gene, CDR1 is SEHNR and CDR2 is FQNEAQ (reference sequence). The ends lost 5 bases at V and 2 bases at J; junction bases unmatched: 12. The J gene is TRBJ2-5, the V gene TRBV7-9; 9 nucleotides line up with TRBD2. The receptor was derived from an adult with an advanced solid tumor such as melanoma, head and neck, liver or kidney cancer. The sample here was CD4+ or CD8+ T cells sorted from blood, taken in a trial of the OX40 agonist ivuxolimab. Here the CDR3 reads CASSTTAASGEQETQYF. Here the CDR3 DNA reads TGTGCCAGCAGCACCACGGCGGCTAGCGGGGAACAAGAGACCCAGTACTTC.